Below, 27 T cell receptor beta chains from the same sample are listed, as sequenced in a study of early T cells in non-severe SARS-CoV-2 infection. TCRdb redid the calling of the 5' RACE reads with MiXCR, one entry per CDR3 protein. The sample shows 25,000 to 30,000 distinct CDR3 sequences, roughly 4.2% of them seen only once. Sequencing input: whole blood. The receptors shown here come from an adult who was a healthcare worker with PCR-confirmed SARS-CoV-2 infection or an uninfected control (not recorded which).

This clonotype was found many times. CDR3 nucleotide sequence: TGCAGTGCGCAGACAGGGTCCCGTTCACCCCTCCACTTT. This sequence encodes CSAQTGSRSPLHF. J is TRBJ1-6 and V is TRBV20-1, with 7 positions matching TRBD1. The CDR3 spans 13 residues. Trimming at V came to 6 bases and at J to 9 bases, leaving 8 bases not matched to a gene. Germline-derived CDR1 and CDR2 are DFQATT and SNEGSKA (reference sequence).

CDR3 coding DNA: TGCGCCAGCAGCGACGGACATACAGATACGCAGTATTTT. Residues: CASSDGHTDTQYF. The chain combines TRBV5-1 with TRBJ2-3, with D maybe TRBD1 (5 bases). V lost 4 bases and J 3 bases, leaving 9 bases between the germline ends. This CDR3 is 13 amino acids long. Per germline, CDR1 SGHRS and CDR2 YFSETQ.

This clonotype showed up just a few times. The V gene is TRBV4-3, the J gene TRBJ2-5; D is perhaps TRBD2 (6 bases). V gave up 4 bases and J gave up 0 bases, with 12 bases separating them. CDR3 length: 15 residues. CDR1 and CDR2 (germline): LGHNA, YSLEER. CDR3 sequence reads: CASSPMERDQETQYF. In DNA, the CDR3 is TGCGCCAGCAGCCCAATGGAGCGGGACCAAGAGACCCAGTACTTC.

This clonotype was picked up many times. The chain combines TRBV28 with TRBJ2-4, with no clear D. Trimming removed 6 bases from V and 1 base from J, with 10 bases in between. The CDR3 extends over 14 amino acids. Germline values: CDR1 MDHEN, CDR2 SYDVKM. As DNA, the CDR3 is TGTGCCAGCAGACCGGCTGCGGCCAAAAACATTCAGTACTTC. It yields the protein CASRPAAAKNIQYF.

This clonotype appeared many times. V and J are TRBV19 and TRBJ1-4; weak D call: TRBD1 (5 bases). Between the trimmed V and J ends, which lost 5 bases and 1 base, there was a span of 11 bases. This CDR3 region has 15 residues. Germline V CDR1 and CDR2: LNHDA, SQIVND (reference sequence). CDR3: CASSLPGRTNEKLFF. The CDR3 region has the DNA TGTGCCAGTAGTCTTCCAGGGAGAACTAATGAAAAACTGTTTTTT.

This clonotype was seen ten or more times. The chain links TRBV4-3 to TRBJ2-1; no clear D. CDR3 length: 16 residues. CDR1 is LGHNA and CDR2 is YSLEER in the germline V gene. V lost 3 bases and J lost 9, with 21 bases in between. The CDR3 protein is CASSQLGATLLGEQFF. In DNA, the CDR3 is TGCGCCAGCAGCCAGTTAGGAGCTACCCTCTTGGGTGAGCAGTTCTTC.

Ten or more counts support this clonotype. The chain couples TRBV20-1 to TRBJ2-3, with a possible D match to TRBD1 (5 bases). The CDR3 runs 17 residues. The germline CDR1 and CDR2 sequences are DFQATT and SNEGSKA (reference sequence). V was pared by 6 bases and J by 0 bases, with 22 bases between. CDR3 residues: CSADRWGPHQSTDTQYF. CDR3 nucleotide sequence: TGCAGTGCGGACCGGTGGGGCCCTCACCAAAGCACAGATACGCAGTATTTT.

The table lists this clonotype with a few counts. The rearrangement links TRBV7-8 to TRBJ2-7; D possibly uses TRBD1 or TRBD2 (6 bases each). V gave up 7 bases and J gave up 3 bases, with 25 bases separating them. The CDR3 extends over 17 amino acids. Germline V lookup: CDR1 SGHVS, CDR2 FQNEAQ. CDR3 nucleotide sequence: TGTGCCAGCACCGCTGCCCTTACAAGGGGGACTTTCTACGAGCAGTACTTC. It specifies CASTAALTRGTFYEQYF.

This clonotype was observed at least ten times. V is TRBV6-1 and J is TRBJ2-5, with 11 bases aligning to TRBD2. Germline values: CDR1 MNHNS, CDR2 SASEGT. There are 16 residues in the CDR3. V lost 4 bases, J lost 6 bases, and 10 bases stayed unmatched. The CDR3 loop reads CASSVYSGGALQTQYF. CDR3 nucleotide sequence: TGTGCCAGCAGTGTTTATAGCGGGGGGGCCTTACAGACCCAGTACTTC.

This clonotype was observed a handful of times. The chain carries TRBV6-5 and TRBJ1-3, with 7 bases aligning to TRBD1. Trimming at V came to 5 bases and at J to 0 bases, leaving 7 bases not matched to a gene. This CDR3 has 16 residues. Germline assignment: CDR1 MNHEY and CDR2 SVGAGI. CDR3 protein: CASSPRQGVSGNTIYF. The DNA for the CDR3 is TGTGCCAGCAGTCCCCGACAGGGTGTCTCTGGAAACACCATATATTTT.

This clonotype was seen a few times. V is TRBV6-2 or TRBV6-3 and J is TRBJ1-2, with D maybe TRBD1 (5 bases). Between the trimmed V and J ends, which lost 1 base and 1 base, there was a span of 13 bases. This CDR3 has 16 residues. CDR1 is MNHEY, CDR2 SVGEGT, per germline. For the CDR3, the DNA is TGTGCCAGCAGTTACTGGAACGGCAGGGTTAACTATGGCTACACCTTC. Protein: CASSYWNGRVNYGYTF.

This clonotype was seen ten or more times. This chain uses TRBV3-1 with TRBJ1-2, with D perhaps TRBD1 (5 bases). Germline V lookup: CDR1 LGHDT, CDR2 YNNKEL (reference sequence). The CDR3 totals 15 residues. V lost 0 bases to trimming and J lost 2 bases, with 10 bases between them. CDR3 coding DNA: TGTGCCAGCAGCCAAGATTGGGGGGAGAACTATGGCTACACCTTC. This codes for CASSQDWGENYGYTF.

This clonotype was observed at least ten times. The chain joins TRBV27 to TRBJ1-2; D gene uncertain. The germline V gene encodes CDR1 MNHEY and CDR2 SMNVEV (reference sequence). The CDR3 loop spans 15 amino acids. Trimming took 3 bases from V and 2 from J, leaving 13 bases between them. The CDR3 DNA reads as TGTGCCAGCAGTTTCGTTAGTTTCTTAAACTATGGCTACACCTTC. Translation: CASSFVSFLNYGYTF.

This clonotype is judged medium-sized. The V call is TRBV28, the J call TRBJ2-3; TRBD2 matches 7 bases. CDR3 size: 15 residues. V was clipped by 3 bases and J by 4 bases; unmatched bases: 7. Germline V gene data show CDR1 as MDHEN and CDR2 as SYDVKM. The CDR3 here is CASSFRGVTADTQYF. CDR3 coding DNA: TGTGCCAGCAGTTTTCGGGGGGTAACGGCAGATACGCAGTATTTT.

This clonotype has a count of ten or more. The chain has TRBV7-3 and TRBJ2-3; 7 nucleotides line up with TRBD2. The V gene's germline CDR1 is SGHTA and CDR2 FQGTGA. This CDR3 contains 15 residues. Trimming at V came to 4 bases and at J to 6 bases, leaving 10 bases not matched to a gene. The CDR3 DNA sequence: TGTGCCAGCAGCTGGGAGGGACTGACATCGGATACGCAGTATTTT. Amino acids: CASSWEGLTSDTQYF.

This clonotype was observed many times. The V and J genes are TRBV2 and TRBJ1-5; weak D call: TRBD1 (5 bases). CDR3 length equals 15 residues. Trimming took off 4 bases at V and 1 base at J, with 11 bases between the two ends. Germline-derived CDR1 and CDR2 are SNHLY and FYNNEI. The CDR3 here is CASSGDRLSNQPQHF. CDR3 DNA: TGTGCCAGCAGTGGAGACAGATTAAGCAATCAGCCCCAGCATTTT.

This clonotype is categorized as medium-sized (0.01 to 0.1%). The V gene is TRBV6-2 or TRBV6-3, the J gene TRBJ1-6; a weak D match, TRBD1 (6 bases). V was cut by 5 bases and J by 0 bases, with 14 bases left in between. Germline V gene sequence: CDR1 MNHEY, CDR2 SVGEGT. The CDR3 is 17 residues long. CDR3 protein: CASSPEGGSSYNSPLHF. DNA for the CDR3: TGTGCCAGCAGTCCAGAAGGGGGAAGCTCCTATAATTCACCCCTCCACTTT.

This clonotype was detected many times. The chain carries TRBV20-1 and TRBJ1-2; D gene ambiguous. The germline gives CDR1 DFQATT, CDR2 SNEGSKA (reference sequence). Trimming stripped 4 bases from V and 1 base from J, with 10 bases between. The CDR3 is 13 amino acids. CDR3 loop: CSATAGSNYGYTF. For the CDR3, the DNA is TGCAGTGCTACCGCTGGCAGTAACTATGGCTACACCTTC.

This clonotype was observed at least ten times. This chain uses TRBV5-4 with TRBJ2-3; D gene unclear. The V end was cut by 0 bases, the J end by 4 bases, with 9 bases between. The CDR3 consists of 14 residues. CDR1 SGHNT and CDR2 YYREEE come from the germline V gene (reference sequence). The CDR3 coding sequence is TGTGCCAGCAGCTTGGTGGCAGCCTCAGATACGCAGTATTTT. Amino acid sequence: CASSLVAASDTQYF.

The sample holds many counts of this clonotype. V gene TRBV7-2 combines with J gene TRBJ1-5; 7 bases are a match to TRBD1. The germline V gene has CDR1 SGHTA and CDR2 FQGNSA. This CDR3 has 15 amino acids. Trimming took 4 bases from V and 6 from J; bases not matched to a gene: 9. CDR3 bases: TGTGCCAGCAGCTGGAAACAGGGGACTGGTCAGCCCCAGCATTTT. Protein: CASSWKQGTGQPQHF.

This clonotype was picked up a small number of times. The chain employs TRBV11-3 and TRBJ2-6; weak D call: TRBD2 (7 bases). CDR3 length equals 15 residues. Germline loops: CDR1 SGHNT, CDR2 YENEEA. V was cut by 3 bases and J by 2 bases, with 8 bases left in between. CDR3 in amino acids: CASSFGGPGANVLTF. The DNA of the CDR3 is TGTGCCAGCAGCTTCGGGGGGCCTGGGGCCAACGTCCTGACTTTC.

This clonotype was observed at least ten times. The genes are TRBV10-3 and TRBJ1-6; D is perhaps TRBD1 (6 bases). The CDR3 sequence is 14 residues long. The ends were cut back, 4 bases at V and 5 bases at J, with 9 bases in the middle. Germline V gives CDR1 ENHRY, CDR2 SYGVKD. The CDR3 loop reads CAISGSGDNSPLHF. In DNA form, the CDR3 reads TGTGCCATCAGTGGATCAGGGGATAATTCACCCCTCCACTTT.

In its sample, this clonotype was seen many times. The J gene is TRBJ1-5, the V gene TRBV20-1; D remains ambiguous. CDR1 DFQATT and CDR2 SNEGSKA come from the germline V gene (reference sequence). V was shortened by 1 base and J by 5 bases, with 6 bases between the two germline ends. CDR3 length equals 12 residues. The CDR3 sequence: CSARGNDQPQHF. DNA for the CDR3: TGCAGTGCTAGAGGTAACGATCAGCCCCAGCATTTT.

This clonotype was detected ten times or more. V usage is TRBV2 and J usage is TRBJ1-1; weak D call: TRBD1 (5 bases). This CDR3 spans 13 amino acids. V was cut by 4 bases and J by 5 bases, with 11 bases left in between. CDR1 and CDR2 from the germline V gene are SNHLY and FYNNEI. The CDR3 is CASSVSGRTEAFF. The CDR3 DNA follows: TGTGCCAGCAGTGTTTCAGGGAGAACTGAAGCTTTCTTT. Complete variable domain (other parts from reference TRBV2 and TRBJ1-1): EPEVTQTPSHQVTQMGQEVILRCVPISNHLYFYWYRQILGQKVEFLVSFYNNEISEKSEIFDDQFSVERPDGSNFTLKIRSTKLEDSAMYFCASSVSGRTEAFFGQGTRLTVV.

This clonotype was seen repeatedly, ten times or more. The chain has TRBV7-9 and TRBJ1-2; a possible D gene is TRBD1 (6 bases). Germline V lookup: CDR1 SEHNR, CDR2 FQNEAQ (reference sequence). Trimming took off 4 bases at V and 4 bases at J, with 16 bases between the two ends. CDR3 length: 15 residues. Written as DNA, the CDR3 is TGTGCCAGCAGCTCCCTGAGGGGCAGGGGCTATGGCTACACCTTC. Its protein is CASSSLRGRGYGYTF.

This chain connects TRBV29-1 to TRBJ1-1; D perhaps matches TRBD1 (6 bases). Trimming stripped 2 bases from V and 2 bases from J, with 12 bases between. Germline V gene sequence: CDR1 SQVTM, CDR2 ANQGSEA. The length of the CDR3 is 14 residues. The CDR3: CSVERDGGNTEAFF. CDR3 sequence (DNA): TGCAGCGTTGAACGGGACGGGGGCAACACTGAAGCTTTCTTT.

The J gene is TRBJ2-2, the V gene TRBV28; tentatively, D is TRBD1 (5 bases). Germline loops: CDR1 MDHEN, CDR2 SYDVKM. The ends were cut back, 7 bases at V and 2 bases at J, with 11 bases in the middle. CDR3 size: 14 residues. Written as DNA, the CDR3 is TGTGCCAGCATTAGACAGACCAACACCGGGGAGCTGTTTTTT. It yields the protein CASIRQTNTGELFF.